This T cell receptor beta chain was sequenced in a study of shared clonotypes between healthy human individuals. The naive CD8 population came from CD45RO-negative cells selected for CCR7, without terminally differentiated effector memory CD45RA+ cells. Profiling relied on immunoSEQ multiplex PCR, and the TCRdb table lists in-frame clones only, not all of them. Found here are 1.5 million to 2.5 million clones, less than 95% of them singletons; the top ten hold more than 0.9%. Looked up from germline, CDR1 is MNHEY and CDR2 is SMNVEV (reference sequence). The CDR3 has 14 amino acids. After removal of 6 bases from V and 6 bases from J, the junction contained 7 bases not matched to a gene.

Sequenced: naive CD8+ T cells sorted from blood. The chain uses TRBV27 and TRBJ2-7; TRBD1 matches 11 bases. This sequence was found in a man aged 18 to 29 in good health. CDR3 nucleotide sequence: TGTGCCAGCAGAGCGGGGACAGGGGGGGCCGAGCAGTACTTC. Its protein is CASRAGTGGAEQYF.